This TCR beta chain stems from a study of blood T cell repertoires in COVID-19. Across the study: Sites in the United States, Italy and Spain provided acute and convalescent COVID-19 samples. T cells, B-cell-depleted T cells, or PBMCs provided the cDNA or gDNA that served as material.

Original data processing: Estimation of nucleated cell counts was performed using reference gene primer amplification. Clones were read by immunoSEQ multiplex PCR, and TCRdb kept only the in-frame ones, dropping some. That table is the source of V, J and clone size, and D and trimming were worked out from the DNA. In the table there are 310,000 or so clones, 90% of which are singletons. The study recruited people aged roughly 18 to 95 years across approximately 24 US areas. Sequencing was carried out using PBMCs or T cells enriched from blood (not recorded which). This clonotype was sampled from a woman younger than 35 with acute COVID-19.

CDR3 loop: CASTTLEGNLGNEQFF. The CDR3 DNA is TGTGCCAGCACCACATTGGAGGGAAACCTAGGGAATGAGCAGTTCTTC. This chain connects TRBV27 to TRBJ2-1; TRBD2 might be the D (6 bases). The CDR3 has 16 residues. Germline V gives CDR1 MNHEY, CDR2 SMNVEV (reference sequence). With 7 bases removed from V and 7 bases from J, the gap between germline ends came to 23 bases.